This TCR beta chain derives from a study of identifying expanded T cells in peripheral blood (dated by TCRdb to the late 2010s). Study-wide context: Technical replicates were generated by sequencing separate aliquots of the same genomic DNA pool, with four replicates compared pairwise.

During the collection period, no immune events, such as infections, were documented for the healthy donors. Time-dependent variance in a beta-binomial model of T-cell clone differential abundance was calibrated using healthy-donor blood repertoires as a training cohort. The training cohort included some ten healthy donors, of whom 3 were female and 7 were male. The donors were between roughly 29 and 70 years old, with an average age of 43 years. Obtained from a commercial supplier, whole blood was collected from each healthy donor at three time points set two weeks apart. Genomic DNA was extracted from unsorted whole blood for immunosequencing. Study-level results and caveats: About 1.3 differentially abundant clones were flagged by the binomial model between technical replicates, whereas about 16 and 19 were flagged over approximately two weeks and four weeks, respectively. Across all healthy donors, variance in clone template counts between approximately two-week samples was found to increase significantly with total template count. The authors expected that biological variance in healthy repertoires might rise further over much longer intervals, such as months to years. The beta-binomial model significantly reduced the number of clones called differentially abundant and the false-positive rate across all healthy-donor time intervals.

The immunoSEQ Assay, which relies on bias-controlled multiplex PCR amplification of genomic DNA, was used to profile TCRbeta CDR3 regions. In the paper's pipeline: To quantify the absolute abundance of each unique TCRbeta CDR3 region, the sequences were collapsed and filtered. Two models were used to test differential abundance: a binomial model (Fisher-equivalent) and a beta-binomial model that adds time-dependent variance fitted from healthy donors. Clones with fewer than 5 combined templates were removed, and differential abundance was called for clones with a Benjamini-Hochberg FDR below 0.01. Beta-binomial variance was modeled as a function of total template count across the two samples using the form v = (b*log(k)+a)^2. Entries here come from immuneACCESS through TCRdb and include only in-frame sequences with V and J called. Some clones fail to appear in such tables; in the studies checked, an unresolved V gene covers under half of the shortfall, and the cause of the remainder is unknown. Clone size and V and J calls were adopted from that table, with D and trimming inferred from the DNA. This sample lists approximately 92,000 clones; 70% to 90% were detected once. The ten largest make up around 4.5% of the sample.

Regarding this clone: The antigen this receptor binds is unknown. Per-base quality was not reported, and no clone a single base away is much larger than it.

V is pruned by 4 bases and J by 2 bases, leaving 3 bases of the junction without a gene match. The CDR3 covers 14 residues, taking in both the cysteine and the phenylalanine. The kept DNA is CDR3 alone, 42 bases in frame from the first base. CDR1 and CDR2, per the germline V gene (reference sequence), are LNHDA and SQIVND. Sequencing was done on a sample of blood. This TCR was recovered from a person between 18 and 75 years old in good health. The V gene is TRBV19 and the J gene is TRBJ1-2, with 8 bases aligning to TRBD1. The CDR3 protein: CASSTHRGNYGYTF. The nucleotides read TGTGCCAGTAGTACACACAGGGGGAACTATGGCTACACCTTC.